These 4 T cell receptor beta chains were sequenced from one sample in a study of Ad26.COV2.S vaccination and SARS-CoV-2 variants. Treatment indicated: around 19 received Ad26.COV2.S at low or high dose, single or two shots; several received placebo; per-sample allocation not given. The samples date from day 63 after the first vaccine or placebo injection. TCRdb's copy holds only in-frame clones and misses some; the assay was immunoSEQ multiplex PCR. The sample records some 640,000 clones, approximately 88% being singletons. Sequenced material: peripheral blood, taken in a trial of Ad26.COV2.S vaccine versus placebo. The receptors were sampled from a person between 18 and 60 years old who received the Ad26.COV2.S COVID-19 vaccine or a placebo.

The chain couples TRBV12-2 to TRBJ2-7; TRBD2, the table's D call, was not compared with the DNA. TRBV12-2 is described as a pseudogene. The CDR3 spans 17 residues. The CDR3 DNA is TGTGCAAGTCGCCACTCGGGAACCGGCTCGTTCCGATACGAGCAGTACTTC. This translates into CASRHSGTGSFRYEQYF.

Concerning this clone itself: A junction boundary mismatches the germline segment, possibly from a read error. Here the CDR3 DNA reads TGTGCCAGCAGGGAAGGGCGGGGCCTAAGGAATGAGCAGTTCTTC. Its translation: CASREGRGLRNEQFF. The genes are TRBV2 and TRBJ2-1, with D possibly being TRBD2 (6 bases). The germline V gene has CDR1 SNHLY and CDR2 FYNNEI. CDR3 size: 15 residues.

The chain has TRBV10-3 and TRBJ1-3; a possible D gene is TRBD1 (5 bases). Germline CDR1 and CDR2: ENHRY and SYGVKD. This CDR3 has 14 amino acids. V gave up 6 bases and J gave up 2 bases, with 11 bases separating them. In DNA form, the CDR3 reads TGTGCCATCAGAGGGACTTCTGCTGGAAACACCATATATTTT. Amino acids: CAIRGTSAGNTIYF.

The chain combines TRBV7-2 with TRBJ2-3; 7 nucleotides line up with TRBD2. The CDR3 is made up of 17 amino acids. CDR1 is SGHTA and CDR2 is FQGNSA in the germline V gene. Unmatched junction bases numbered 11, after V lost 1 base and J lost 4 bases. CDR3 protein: CASSLDPAGVGADTQYF. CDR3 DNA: TGTGCCAGCAGCTTAGATCCTGCGGGGGTGGGGGCAGATACGCAGTATTTT.